These 24 T cell receptor beta chains originate from one sample sequenced in a study of blood T cell repertoires in COVID-19. Libraries were prepared by immunoSEQ multiplex PCR; TCRdb keeps only in-frame clonotypes and omits some of them. Among tens of thousands of clones listed, 75% to 95% were seen once. The specimen sequenced was peripheral blood. These receptors were taken from a man of 80 years or more with acute or convalescent COVID-19.

The CDR3 loop is CASSLVGGGDTGELFF. CDR3 coding DNA: TGTGCCAGCAGCTTAGTTGGCGGGGGAGACACCGGGGAGCTGTTTTTT. The chain carries TRBV7-2 and TRBJ2-2, with 7 bases matching TRBD2. Germline V CDR1 and CDR2: SGHTA, FQGNSA. Trimming at V came to 1 base and at J to 3 bases, leaving 5 bases not matched to a gene. The length of the CDR3 is 16 residues.

The V gene is TRBV10-3, the J gene TRBJ2-7; 7 positions agree with TRBD2. The CDR3 length is 18 residues. The germline V gene has CDR1 ENHRY and CDR2 SYGVKD. V was clipped by 0 bases and J by 5 bases; unmatched bases: 16. The CDR3 region is CAISESSMIRAGLNEQYF. As DNA, the CDR3 is TGTGCCATCAGTGAGTCGAGCATGATCCGAGCGGGGTTAAACGAGCAGTACTTC.

CDR3 nucleotide sequence: TGCGCCAGCAGCGCGGGGGGGCTCGACGAGCAGTACTTC. As protein: CASSAGGLDEQYF. The J gene is TRBJ2-7, the V gene TRBV5-1; 9 nucleotides match TRBD2. CDR1 is SGHRS, CDR2 YFSETQ, per germline. The J segment lost 5 bases and the V segment lost 4 bases, leaving 4 bases of the junction unmatched. The CDR3 has 13 residues.

This chain connects TRBV5-8 to TRBJ2-7; D remains unclear. From germline, CDR1 is SGHTS and CDR2 YDEGEE. This CDR3 comprises 13 residues. The V gene lost 2 bases and the J gene lost 6 bases, with 12 bases spanning the gap. In DNA form, the CDR3 reads TGTGCCAGCAGCTTTGATCGGGTTAGCGAGCAGTACTTC. Encoded protein: CASSFDRVSEQYF.

The chain combines TRBV5-6 with TRBJ1-2, with 10 nucleotides matching TRBD1. CDR1 is SGHDT, CDR2 YYEEEE, per germline. The ends lost 4 bases at V and 5 bases at J; junction bases unmatched: 5. CDR3 length equals 14 residues. CDR3 coding DNA: TGTGCCAGCAGCCCGACAGGGGGCGGGTATGGCTACACCTTC. Translation: CASSPTGGGYGYTF.

The chain uses TRBV5-5 and TRBJ1-3; tentatively, D is TRBD1 (6 bases). CDR1 SGHKS and CDR2 YYEKEE come from the germline V gene (reference sequence). This CDR3 has 14 residues. Trimming removed 3 bases from V and 8 bases from J, with 15 bases in between. The CDR3 sequence is CASSSGTLLDTIYF. The CDR3 coding sequence is TGTGCCAGCAGCTCTGGGACATTGTTGGACACCATATATTTT.

The J gene is TRBJ2-5, the V gene TRBV5-1; a weak D match, TRBD2 (7 bases). Trimming left V 2 bases short and J 0 bases short, with 14 bases between. Germline CDR1 reads SGHRS; CDR2 reads YFSETQ. The CDR3 runs to 16 residues. The CDR3 nucleotides are TGCGCCAGCAGCTTCTTGGGGGGGCGCAACCAAGAGACCCAGTACTTC. It is translated as CASSFLGGRNQETQYF.

CDR3 sequence (DNA): TGCGCCAGCAGCCCAGGGGTTGGTTTGCTACAATCCTACGAGCAGTACTTC. This gives the protein CASSPGVGLLQSYEQYF. This chain joins TRBV5-1 and TRBJ2-7, with a possible D match to TRBD1 (6 bases). This CDR3 comprises 17 residues. Trimming took 4 bases from V and 1 from J, leaving 21 bases between them. CDR1 and CDR2 (germline): SGHRS, YFSETQ.

The chain has TRBV7-8 and TRBJ2-4, with 8 bases matching TRBD2. V was clipped by 5 bases and J by 0 bases; unmatched bases: 18. CDR1 and CDR2 from the germline V gene are SGHVS and FQNEAQ. The CDR3 length is 20 residues. CDR3 loop: CASSDHWSGGEILAKNIQYF. CDR3 DNA sequence: TGTGCCAGCAGCGATCACTGGAGCGGGGGAGAGATCTTAGCCAAAAACATTCAGTACTTC.

The V call is TRBV5-4, the J call TRBJ2-2; possibly TRBD2 for D (6 bases). V was shortened by 6 bases and J by 1 base, with 10 bases between the two germline ends. CDR3 length equals 14 residues. Per germline, CDR1 SGHNT and CDR2 YYREEE (reference sequence). CDR3 nucleotides: TGTGCCAGCAACTACGGGGGGAACACCGGGGAGCTGTTTTTT. Translation gives CASNYGGNTGELFF.

The gene calls are TRBV11-3 and TRBJ2-5; D is unresolved. Germline V gene data show CDR1 as SGHNT and CDR2 as YENEEA. The CDR3 is 13 residues long. Trimming took 3 bases from V and 4 from J, leaving 9 bases between them. For the CDR3, the DNA is TGTGCCAGCAGCTTGGCCCCGTCAGAGACCCAGTACTTC. Encoded protein: CASSLAPSETQYF.

This chain uses TRBV19 with TRBJ2-1, with D perhaps TRBD1 (5 bases). Germline values: CDR1 LNHDA, CDR2 SQIVND (reference sequence). The V end was cut by 5 bases, the J end by 13 bases, with 21 bases between. The CDR3 consists of 14 residues. As DNA, the CDR3 is TGTGCCAGTAGTCTTCGACTGGGCCCAGGGTTCCAGTTCTTC. Its translation: CASSLRLGPGFQFF.

The V gene is TRBV4-1, the J gene TRBJ2-2, with D possibly TRBD2 on 6 matching bases. CDR1 MGHRA and CDR2 YSYEKL come from the germline V gene. This CDR3 has 16 residues. The V end lost 0 bases, the J end lost 5 bases, and 13 bases lay between the germline ends. CDR3 protein: CASSQDPGGATGELFF. The CDR3 DNA reads TGCGCCAGCAGCCAAGATCCGGGCGGGGCAACCGGGGAGCTGTTTTTT.

CDR3 protein: CAWSLPGIETQYF. The CDR3 DNA reads as TGTGCCTGGAGTTTGCCAGGGATCGAGACCCAGTACTTC. V gene TRBV30 combines with J gene TRBJ2-5, with D possibly being TRBD1 (5 bases). Germline CDR1 reads GTSNPN; CDR2 reads SVGIG (reference sequence). The CDR3 has 13 amino acids. Trimming pared 2 bases from V and 5 bases from J, leaving 12 bases between.

The rearrangement joins TRBV20-1 to TRBJ1-1; no definite D call. The CDR3 is 11 amino acids. Between the trimmed V and J ends, which lost 6 bases and 8 bases, there was a span of 13 bases. Germline V gene data show CDR1 as DFQATT and CDR2 as SNEGSKA (reference sequence). The CDR3 DNA sequence: TGCAGTGCCAAGAGGGCCGCAGAAGCTTTCTTT. It is translated as CSAKRAAEAFF.

The chain has TRBV28 and TRBJ1-1; 9 nucleotides align to TRBD1. Germline V gene lookup returns CDR1 MDHEN and CDR2 SYDVKM. V was pared by 5 bases and J by 7 bases, with 14 bases of the junction left unmatched. This CDR3 contains 16 residues. DNA for the CDR3: TGTGCCAGCAGTAGAAGCGCCGGGACAGGGAAGTTTGAAGCTTTCTTT. This codes for CASSRSAGTGKFEAFF.

The chain couples TRBV12-3 or TRBV12-4 to TRBJ2-7; 8 bases line up with TRBD1. This CDR3 is built from 13 residues. The V segment lost 8 bases and the J segment 4 bases; nucleotides outside the gene matches: 7. The CDR3 DNA is TGTGCCAGCGCCCGGACAGGGCCATACGAGCAGTACTTC. Encoded protein: CASARTGPYEQYF.

V and J are TRBV6-5 and TRBJ1-2, with 9 bases matching TRBD1. Germline V lookup: CDR1 MNHEY, CDR2 SVGAGI. The CDR3 sequence is 13 residues long. V gave up 4 bases and J gave up 7 bases; unmatched junction bases: 4. CDR3 coding DNA: TGTGCCAGCAGTTTACAGGGGGCTGGTGGCTACACCTTC. Translating it yields CASSLQGAGGYTF.

The chain is built from TRBV2 and TRBJ2-1, with 8 bases lining up with TRBD2. Unmatched junction bases numbered 9, after V lost 6 bases and J lost 8 bases. This CDR3 is built from 14 residues. The germline CDR1 and CDR2 sequences are SNHLY and FYNNEI. CDR3 in DNA: TGTGCCAGCAGGACGGGGGGGCCGGTGGATGAGCAGTTCTTC. Translated, it gives CASRTGGPVDEQFF.

V and J are TRBV21-1 and TRBJ1-2; TRBD1, the table's D call, was not compared with the DNA. TRBV21-1 is a documented pseudogene. The CDR3 length is 13 residues. The CDR3 nucleotides are TGTGCCAGCATCAGACAGGGTTATAATGGCTACACCTTC. Its protein is CASIRQGYNGYTF.

The chain links TRBV30 to TRBJ1-1, with D perhaps matching TRBD1 (6 bases). Germline V gene lookup returns CDR1 GTSNPN and CDR2 SVGIG (reference sequence). This CDR3 is 14 amino acids long. V lost 1 base and J lost 4, with 13 bases in between. Here the CDR3 DNA reads TGTGCCTGGAGTGGACAGGTTGGGGCCACTGAAGCTTTCTTT. Protein product: CAWSGQVGATEAFF.

The chain uses TRBV19 and TRBJ2-1; tentative D call: TRBD1 (6 bases). The CDR3 runs 13 residues. The V end was cut by 3 bases, the J end by 7 bases, with 10 bases between. Germline V gene data show CDR1 as LNHDA and CDR2 as SQIVND (reference sequence). This chain's CDR3 is CASSIVRGNEQFF. The CDR3 nucleotides are TGTGCCAGTAGTATTGTTAGGGGGAATGAGCAGTTCTTC.

The rearrangement joins TRBV6-1 to TRBJ1-5; weak D call: TRBD1 (5 bases). V was shortened by 3 bases and J by 6 bases, with 15 bases between the two germline ends. The CDR3 contains 15 residues. Looked up from germline, CDR1 is MNHNS and CDR2 is SASEGT. The CDR3 DNA is TGTGCCAGCAGTGACGCGGTCAGGGTGTTTCAGCCCCAGCATTTT. Amino acid sequence: CASSDAVRVFQPQHF.

This clone appeared a few times. DNA for the CDR3: TGTGCCAGCAGTGAACGCCCGCGAGCGGGGCGCACAGATACGCAGTATTTT. This gives the protein CASSERPRAGRTDTQYF. This chain links TRBV6-1 with TRBJ2-3, with 7 bases that match TRBD2. The V gene end was trimmed by 2 bases and the J gene end by 1 base; junction bases not matched to a gene: 9. Germline CDR1 MNHNS, CDR2 SASEGT. This CDR3 is built from 17 residues.